This T cell receptor beta chain is from a study of T cell responses to AZD1222 COVID-19 vaccine. Across the study: Both about-4-week and about-12-week second-dose recipients were combined. Study-level points and caveats: Targeting of unmutated variant regions was reportedly seen in nearly half of spike-specific TCRs.

A note on this clone: Its antigen remains unknown.

Germline loops: CDR1 SGHNT, CDR2 YYREEE (reference sequence). The CDR3 consists of 15 residues. The J segment lost 0 bases and the V segment lost 4 bases, leaving 3 bases of the junction unmatched. Method: immunoSEQ multiplex PCR; TCRdb's copy keeps in-frame clones and lacks some. This table has about 92,000 clones, approximately 91% appearing once. This TCR came from an adult in good health. Specimen: peripheral blood, collected on day 0 of AZD1222 vaccination. This sequence joins TRBV5-4 and TRBJ1-3, with 8 bases aligning to TRBD1. The CDR3 loop reads CASSLTGGSGNTIYF. The CDR3 DNA reads TGTGCCAGCAGCCTAACAGGGGGCTCTGGAAACACCATATATTTT.